This T cell receptor beta chain stems from a study of T cell repertoires in cytomegalovirus infection. Study information: Both a matching HLA type and CMV infection were indicated by public TCR beta signatures.

General study findings and limits: CMV carriers with the relevant HLA were identified by cumulative public TCR beta family frequency. Dominating the ex vivo response were HLA-C-restricted CMV-specific TCR beta clonotypes.

V was pared by 10 bases and J by 2 bases, with 14 bases between. Looked up from germline, CDR1 is SGHVS and CDR2 is FQNEAQ. This CDR3 comprises 13 residues. Ten or more counts support this clonotype. What it recognizes is unknown. TCRdb independently ran MiXCR on the reads; one entry per CDR3 protein. The sample contains roughly 640,000 distinct CDR3 sequences, 24% of which appear only once. The specimen was CD8+ T cells from PBMCs. The chain links TRBV7-8 to TRBJ2-5, with D possibly being TRBD1 (8 bases). The TCR comes from a human donor in good health (CMV status not recorded). Some clones in this sample may be carry-over from other donors' samples. CDR3 nucleotides: TGTGCCACTCACAGGGGGGGACAAGAGACCCAGTACTTC. It encodes CATHRGGQETQYF. Drawing the rest from reference TRBV7-8 and TRBJ2-5, the complete variable domain is GAGVSQSPRYKVAKRGQDVALRCDPISGHVSLFWYQQALGQGPEFLTYFQNEAQLDKSGLPSDRFFAERPEGSVSTLKIQRTQQEDSAVYLCATHRGGQETQYFGPGTRLLVL.